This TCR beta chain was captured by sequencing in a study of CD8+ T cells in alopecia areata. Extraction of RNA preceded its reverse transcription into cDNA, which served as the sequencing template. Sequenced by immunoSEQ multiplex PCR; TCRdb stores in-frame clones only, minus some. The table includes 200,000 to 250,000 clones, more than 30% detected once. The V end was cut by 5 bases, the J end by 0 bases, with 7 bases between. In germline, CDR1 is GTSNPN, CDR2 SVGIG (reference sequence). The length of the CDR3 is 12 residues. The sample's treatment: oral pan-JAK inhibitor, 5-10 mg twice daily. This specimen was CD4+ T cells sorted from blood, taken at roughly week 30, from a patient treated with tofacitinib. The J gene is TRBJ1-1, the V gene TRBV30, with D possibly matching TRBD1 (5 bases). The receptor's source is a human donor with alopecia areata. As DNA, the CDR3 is TGTGCCTGGGGACACCTGAACACTGAAGCTTTCTTT. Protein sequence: CAWGHLNTEAFF.